What follows are 13 T cell receptor beta chains derived from one specimen sequenced in a study of a mutant IDH1 vaccine in newly diagnosed glioma. TCRdb's copy holds only in-frame clones and misses some; the assay was immunoSEQ multiplex PCR. This table has over 95,000 clones, roughly 88% appearing once. These TCRs are of unknown antigen specificity. Time point meaning: week 11, during vaccination. Vaccinated patients received 300 ug of mutant IDH1 20-mer peptide per dose, with topical imiquimod. The material was PBMCs, obtained from a glioma patient whose treatment included an IDH1 peptide vaccine. The receptors shown here come from a woman aged 45-59 years with glioma.

The gene calls are TRBV28 and TRBJ1-5; a weak D match, TRBD1 (6 bases). V lost 9 bases, J lost 4 bases, and 13 bases lay in between. The CDR3 is 13 amino acids. Germline assignment: CDR1 MDHEN and CDR2 SYDVKM. The CDR3 reads CASLETGNQPQHF. DNA for the CDR3: TGTGCCAGTCTAGAAACAGGGAATCAGCCCCAGCATTTT.

The chain is built from TRBV10-1 and TRBJ2-7, with D unclear. The CDR3 contains 10 residues. V shed 4 bases and J shed 6 bases, with 4 bases lying between them. Germline V gene sequence: CDR1 WNHNN, CDR2 SYGVQD (reference sequence). The CDR3 protein is CASSVSEQYF. CDR3 sequence (DNA): TGCGCCAGCAGTGTTTCCGAGCAGTACTTC.

The V gene is TRBV19, the J gene TRBJ2-3; 7 positions match TRBD2. V lost 5 bases, J lost 5 bases, and 7 bases stayed unmatched. This CDR3 spans 14 amino acids. Germline-derived CDR1 and CDR2 are LNHDA and SQIVND (reference sequence). This CDR3 is CASSEREEVDTQYF. The CDR3, as DNA: TGTGCCAGTAGTGAACGGGAGGAGGTAGATACGCAGTATTTT.

The rearrangement joins TRBV27 to TRBJ2-1; the D call may be TRBD1 or TRBD2 (6 bases each). The V and J ends lost 6 bases and 3 bases respectively, with 12 bases between them. Germline-derived CDR1 and CDR2 are MNHEY and SMNVEV (reference sequence). This CDR3 spans 14 amino acids. DNA for the CDR3: TGTGCCAGCAGCTTAGGGGGGTACTACAATGAGCAGTTCTTC. It yields the protein CASSLGGYYNEQFF.

The chain combines TRBV18 with TRBJ2-5, with TRBD2 as a possible D gene (5 bases). Per germline, CDR1 KGHSH and CDR2 LQKENI. V was cut by 3 bases and J by 2 bases, with 10 bases left in between. The CDR3 length is 14 residues. CDR3 amino acids: CASSPGLEQETQYF. The CDR3 region has the DNA TGTGCCAGCTCACCCGGACTGGAACAAGAGACCCAGTACTTC. Looking up the rest from reference TRBV18 and TRBJ2-5 gives the full variable domain: NAGVMQNPRHLVRRRGQEARLRCSPMKGHSHVYWYRQLPEEGLKFMVYLQKENIIDESGMPKERFSAEFPKEGPSILRIQQVVRGDSAAYFCASSPGLEQETQYFGPGTRLLVL.

This chain connects TRBV21-1 to TRBJ1-4; the D call TRBD1 from the table was never checked on the DNA. TRBV21-1 is listed as a pseudogene. The CDR3 is 17 amino acids. CDR3 protein: CASSPERDTETNEKLFF. The CDR3, as DNA: TGTGCCAGCAGCCCCGAAAGGGACACCGAAACTAATGAAAAACTGTTTTTT.

The J gene is TRBJ2-3, the V gene TRBV10-2; 7 bases line up with TRBD1. Per the germline V gene, CDR1 is WSHSY and CDR2 is SAAADI. The CDR3 sequence is 13 residues long. The J segment lost 5 bases and the V segment lost 5 bases, leaving 4 bases of the junction unmatched. The CDR3 DNA is TGCGCCAGCAGTCAGGGGGTGGGAGATACGCAGTATTTT. It translates to CASSQGVGDTQYF.

This chain uses TRBV27 with TRBJ2-2; TRBD2 matches 9 bases. Germline CDR1 and CDR2: MNHEY and SMNVEV (reference sequence). The junction had 2 bases not matched to a gene; V was cut back by 5 bases and J by 1 base. There are 15 residues in the CDR3. The CDR3 spells CASSRLAVNTGELFF. Here the CDR3 DNA reads TGTGCCAGCAGTCGACTAGCGGTGAACACCGGGGAGCTGTTTTTT.

J is TRBJ2-7 and V is TRBV9; 7 bases map to TRBD1. Germline V gives CDR1 SGDLS, CDR2 YYNGEE. Trimming removed 7 bases from V and 3 bases from J; junction bases left unmatched: 10. This CDR3 is built from 14 residues. Here the CDR3 reads CASPGTADNYEQYF. The CDR3 coding sequence is TGTGCCAGCCCTGGGACAGCTGATAACTACGAGCAGTACTTC.

The gene calls are TRBV18 and TRBJ1-1; D call uncertain. Trimming shortened V by 4 bases and J by 3 bases, and 9 bases separated the two germline ends. The CDR3 sequence is 13 residues long. Germline values: CDR1 KGHSH, CDR2 LQKENI. The CDR3 spells CASSLAEDTEAFF. CDR3 nucleotides: TGTGCCAGCTCACTGGCGGAAGACACTGAAGCTTTCTTT. Supplemented by reference TRBV18 and TRBJ1-1, the full variable domain reads NAGVMQNPRHLVRRRGQEARLRCSPMKGHSHVYWYRQLPEEGLKFMVYLQKENIIDESGMPKERFSAEFPKEGPSILRIQQVVRGDSAAYFCASSLAEDTEAFFGQGTRLTVV.

The gene calls are TRBV18 and TRBJ1-3, with 9 bases matching TRBD1. V shed 4 bases, J shed 7 bases, and the junction held 2 bases outside the gene matches. Germline V gene sequence: CDR1 KGHSH, CDR2 LQKENI. This CDR3 has 13 amino acids. CDR3 coding DNA: TGTGCCAGCTCACGGGGACAGGGTAACACCATATATTTT. It yields the protein CASSRGQGNTIYF.

The V and J genes are TRBV7-8 and TRBJ2-1, with 9 bases that match TRBD1. V dropped 2 bases and J dropped 4; count of bases not matched to a gene: 3. Per the germline V gene, CDR1 is SGHVS and CDR2 is FQNEAQ. This CDR3 is 15 amino acids long. The CDR3 DNA is TGTGCCAGCAGCTTAAGGGACAGGGCGTACAATGAGCAGTTCTTC. It codes for CASSLRDRAYNEQFF.

The chain has TRBV27 and TRBJ2-7; 11 positions match TRBD2. CDR1 is MNHEY and CDR2 is SMNVEV in the germline V gene (reference sequence). V was pared by 9 bases and J by 6 bases, with 1 base of the junction left unmatched. The CDR3 consists of 11 residues. The chain's CDR3 is CASGLAGEQYF. The CDR3 DNA reads as TGTGCCAGTGGACTAGCGGGCGAGCAGTACTTC.